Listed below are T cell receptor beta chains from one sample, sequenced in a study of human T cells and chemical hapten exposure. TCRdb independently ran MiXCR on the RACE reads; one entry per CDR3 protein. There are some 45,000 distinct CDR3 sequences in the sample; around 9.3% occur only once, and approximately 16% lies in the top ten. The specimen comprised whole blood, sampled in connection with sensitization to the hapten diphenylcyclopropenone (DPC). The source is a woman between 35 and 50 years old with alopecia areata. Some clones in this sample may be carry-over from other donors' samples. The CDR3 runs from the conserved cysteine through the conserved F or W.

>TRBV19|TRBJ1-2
CASRPDNYGYTF
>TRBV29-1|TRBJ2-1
CSVQPGGVGNEQFF
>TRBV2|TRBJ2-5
CAGQRDRQETQYF
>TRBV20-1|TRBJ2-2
CSARDRLAGADTGELFF
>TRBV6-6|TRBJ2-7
CASTQGRYEQYF
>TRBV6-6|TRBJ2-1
CASSRRQTSGGRDEQFF
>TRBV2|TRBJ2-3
CASSEARGATQYF
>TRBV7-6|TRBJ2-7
CASIPGGTVYEQYF
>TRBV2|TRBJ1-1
CASRPQGVGTEAFF
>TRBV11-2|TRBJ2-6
CASTVYGANVLTF
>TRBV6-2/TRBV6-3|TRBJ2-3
CASLDPAGARTDTQYF
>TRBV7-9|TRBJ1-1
CASTSGTGGLNTEAFF
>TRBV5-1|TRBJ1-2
CASSMDGYGYTF
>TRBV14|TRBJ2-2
CASSQDLTGAGELFF
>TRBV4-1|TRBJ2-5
CASSQAREWETQYF
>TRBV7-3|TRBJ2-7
CASSPGRGPLGGEQYF
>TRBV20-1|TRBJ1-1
CSARRGQMNTEAFF
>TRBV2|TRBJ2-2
CASKLVSNTGELFF
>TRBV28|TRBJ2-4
CASSSSQRGNIQYF
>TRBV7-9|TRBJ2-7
CASSPGSFSSYEQYF
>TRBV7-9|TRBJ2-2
CASTYRDAGELFF
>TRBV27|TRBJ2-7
CASSLSTHYEQYF
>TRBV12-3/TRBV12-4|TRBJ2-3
CASSLTSGGLSSTDTQYF
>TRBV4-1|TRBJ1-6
CASSHLNSPLHF
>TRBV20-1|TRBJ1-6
CSARDGGQGGNSPLHF
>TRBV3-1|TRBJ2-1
CASSHRDPRYNEQFF
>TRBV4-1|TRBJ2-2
CASSPLGAAGELFF
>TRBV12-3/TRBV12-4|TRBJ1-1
CASSYEGSTEAFF
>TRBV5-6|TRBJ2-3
CASSLGASASFTDTQYF
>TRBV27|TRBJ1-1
CVSSLGQNTEAFF
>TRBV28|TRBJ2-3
CASSGGSKAADTQYF
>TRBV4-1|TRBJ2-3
CASSQEGRDTQYF
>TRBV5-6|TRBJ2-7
CASSFPSGANPYEQYF
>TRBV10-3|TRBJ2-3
CAISEDRGRKDTQYF
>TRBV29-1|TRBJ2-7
CSVVRGREQYF
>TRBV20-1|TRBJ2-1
CSARVSSTVEFF
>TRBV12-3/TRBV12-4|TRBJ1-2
CASSALLSRGYTF
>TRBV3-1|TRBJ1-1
CASSHPQGRTEAFF
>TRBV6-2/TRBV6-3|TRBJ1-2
CASSYSGQVYGYTF
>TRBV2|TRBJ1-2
CASSEEINYGYTF
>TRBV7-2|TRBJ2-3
CASSPKWSGEPFGDTQYF
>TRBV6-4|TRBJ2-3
CASSQETTDTQYF
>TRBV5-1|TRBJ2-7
CASSLFGTGVYEQYF
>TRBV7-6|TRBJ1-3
CASSLAAPGPGNTIYF
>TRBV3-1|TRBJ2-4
CASSQGPSIAGGRRNIQYF